This T cell receptor beta chain came from a study of blood T cell repertoires in COVID-19. Study information: Sites in the United States, Italy and Spain provided acute and convalescent COVID-19 samples. Nucleic acid was either cDNA or gDNA, and it came from T cells, B-cell-depleted T cells, or PBMCs.

Original methodology: Amplification of reference gene primers was used by the study to estimate nucleated cell counts. Clones were read by immunoSEQ multiplex PCR, and TCRdb kept only the in-frame ones, dropping some. D and trimming come from the DNA, and the V and J calls and clone size come from that table. This sample yields approximately 300,000 clones, of which around 87% are seen a single time; approximately 4% belongs to the top ten. CDR1 and CDR2 from the germline V gene are MNHEY and SVGEGT. Losses at the gene ends were 0 bases for V and 6 bases for J; bases not matched to a gene: 14. This CDR3 contains 18 residues.

The chain couples TRBV6-2 or TRBV6-3 to TRBJ2-4; TRBD1 aligns across 7 bases. This clonotype was obtained from a woman aged 45-65 years with active or convalescent COVID-19. The sequenced sample consisted of peripheral blood. The CDR3: CASSYSRVQGVTGNIQYF. The CDR3 DNA reads TGTGCCAGCAGTTACTCCCGGGTGCAGGGGGTTACTGGAAACATTCAGTACTTC.